This entry is about one T cell receptor beta chain. No antigen is known for it. This specimen belongs to a study of CD8+ T cells in alopecia areata. Overall study context: Patients received oral tofacitinib, 5 to 10 mg twice daily, for moderate-to-severe alopecia areata. Tofacitinib administration persisted for 6 to 18 months, succeeded by 6 months off drug. General study findings and limits: Scalp samples also yield sequences of resident alphabeta T cells from normal skin. Lesional tissue from the scalp (especially in alopecia totalis/universalis) showed higher clonality than normal scalp.

RNA was extracted and reverse transcribed into cDNA as the sequencing template. Sequencing used immunoSEQ multiplex PCR; TCRdb keeps in-frame clones, though not all of them. The table lists 140,000 to 150,000 clones, around 87% of them singletons. This specimen was CD8+ T cells sorted from blood, taken at week 0. The TCR originated in a human donor with alopecia areata.

Written as DNA, the CDR3 is TGTGCCAGCATCCTTTGGGAGTATTTT. Translating it yields CASILWEYF. This rearrangement joins TRBV7-2 to TRBJ2-3; unclear D gene. The germline V gene encodes CDR1 SGHTA and CDR2 FQGNSA. This CDR3 is built from 9 residues. V was pared by 7 bases and J by 13 bases, with 9 bases between.